The sequence of this T cell receptor beta chain was determined in a study of read filtering for tumor transcriptome and immune sequencing. Study-wide context: DNase treatment preceded whole-transcriptome library preparation.

CDR1 and CDR2 from the germline V gene are SQVTM and ANQGSEA. The ends were cut back, 8 bases at V and 4 bases at J, with 19 bases in the middle. The CDR3 extends over 14 amino acids. Molecular barcoded adaptors covering alpha/delta and beta/gamma chains were used on roughly 400 ng RNA. TCRdb itself ran the reads through MiXCR, one entry per CDR3 protein. The table records roughly 130,000 distinct CDR3 sequences, under 15% of them present only once. The sample holds many counts of this clonotype. V is TRBV29-1 and J is TRBJ2-3; possible D gene TRBD1, 6 bases. This TCR came from a donor at least 40 years old with multiple myeloma. The material sequenced was a population of CD138-negative cells sorted from bone marrow. The CDR3: CSFSGDVTSDTQYF. Written as DNA, the CDR3 is TGCAGCTTTTCAGGGGACGTCACTTCAGATACGCAGTATTTT.